This entry is about one T cell receptor beta chain. No antigen is known for it. The data were obtained in a study of shared clonotypes between healthy human individuals. Study-wide points: Researchers sampled blood only, noting tissue repertoires likely differ. Four donors held about 5% of naive CD4 clonotypes in common.

The CDR3 is made up of 16 amino acids. V was clipped by 2 bases and J by 3 bases; unmatched bases: 6. The germline V gene encodes CDR1 KGHSH and CDR2 LQKENI. Assay: immunoSEQ multiplex PCR; the TCRdb copy retains only in-frame clones and omits some. The table records roughly 1,500,000 clones, about 98.5% of them present only once. J is TRBJ2-7 and V is TRBV18; TRBD2 matches at 11 bases. Sequencing input: naive CD4+ T cells sorted from blood. Subset indicated: CD45RA+ positively selected. The TCR comes from a man in his thirties or forties in good health. This CDR3 is CASSPRTSGYDYEQYF. In DNA, the CDR3 is TGTGCCAGCTCACCAAGGACTAGCGGGTACGACTACGAGCAGTACTTC.